This TCR beta chain was identified during a study of blood T cell repertoires in COVID-19. Study information: Acute and convalescent COVID-19 samples came from the United States, Italy and Spain. T cells, B-cell-depleted T cells, or PBMCs provided the cDNA or gDNA that served as material.

The CDR3 extends over 15 amino acids. V was clipped by 10 bases and J by 4 bases, with 20 bases between them. The germline gives CDR1 MDHEN, CDR2 SYDVKM. Authors' analysis steps: Using reference gene primer amplification, nucleated cell counts were estimated. Clones were sequenced by immunoSEQ multiplex PCR, and TCRdb holds only the in-frame ones, with some missing. V, J and clone size reflect that table, while D and trimming were determined from the DNA. The sample contains about 180,000 clones, 80% to 85% of which appear only once. This sequence joins TRBV28 and TRBJ1-5, with a weak D call TRBD1 (5 bases). The sample was peripheral blood. The receptor's source is a woman aged 65 to 85 with COVID-19, enrolled during active disease. This CDR3 is CATARALGLNQPQHF. The CDR3, as DNA: TGTGCCACCGCTCGGGCTTTGGGGCTTAATCAGCCCCAGCATTTT.